The 14 T cell receptor beta chains listed next were all sequenced from one sample in a study of shared clonotypes between healthy human individuals. Measured with immunoSEQ multiplex PCR; TCRdb has only the in-frame clones, and not every one. The table has about 2 million clones, 90% to 95% seen once. The specimen was naive CD4+ T cells sorted from blood. Subset: CD45RA+ positively selected. These receptors all stem from a man aged 18 to 35 in good health.

The chain joins TRBV7-2 to TRBJ2-5; no reliable D call. The V end lost 2 bases, the J end lost 7 bases, and 11 bases lay between the germline ends. CDR3 length: 13 residues. Per the germline V gene, CDR1 is SGHTA and CDR2 is FQGNSA. In DNA, the CDR3 is TGTGCCAGCAGCTTATCCGGCTTCGGGACCCAGTACTTC. Translation: CASSLSGFGTQYF.

The chain links TRBV5-1 to TRBJ2-6, with a tentative D call TRBD1 (5 bases). The V gene lost 7 bases and the J gene lost 0 bases, with 14 bases spanning the gap. Germline V gives CDR1 SGHRS, CDR2 YFSETQ. The CDR3 contains 16 residues. In DNA form, the CDR3 reads TGCGCCAGCTCTTCAGGGATAAGCTCTGGGGCCAACGTCCTGACTTTC. This encodes CASSSGISSGANVLTF.

The rearrangement links TRBV7-2 to TRBJ2-1; 9 bases line up with TRBD2. The length of the CDR3 is 15 residues. J was trimmed by 2 bases and V by 5 bases; bases with no gene match: 4. The germline V gene encodes CDR1 SGHTA and CDR2 FQGNSA. CDR3 loop: CASSQLAGTYNEQFF. Written as DNA, the CDR3 is TGTGCCAGCAGCCAACTAGCGGGCACCTACAATGAGCAGTTCTTC.

This clone was recorded only once. The chain couples TRBV5-1 to TRBJ1-1, with 7 bases matching TRBD1. The V gene's germline CDR1 is SGHRS and CDR2 YFSETQ. The CDR3 consists of 15 residues. The V segment lost 3 bases and the J segment 4 bases; nucleotides outside the gene matches: 9. The CDR3 DNA reads TGCGCCAGCAGCTCCAGGGGGGCTGGATCCACTGAAGCTTTCTTT. It translates to CASSSRGAGSTEAFF.

This clone was observed once. The J gene is TRBJ2-5, the V gene TRBV4-2; the D is unclear. CDR3 length: 13 residues. V was cut by 0 bases and J by 2 bases, with 4 bases left in between. The V gene's germline CDR1 is LGHNA and CDR2 YNFKEQ. CDR3: CASSQDRQETQYF. Written as DNA, the CDR3 is TGTGCCAGCAGCCAAGATCGACAAGAGACCCAGTACTTC.

This chain uses TRBV6-5 with TRBJ1-2; 7 bases fit TRBD1. Germline lookup yields CDR1 MNHEY and CDR2 SVGAGI. With V trimmed by 5 bases and J by 4 bases, 10 bases remained unmatched. This CDR3 has 15 amino acids. DNA for the CDR3: TGTGCCAGCAGTCCCACCGGGACAGCAGCCTATGGCTACACCTTC. Its protein product is CASSPTGTAAYGYTF.

Regarding this clone: The sample holds other DNA sequences that translate to the same CDR3. The rearrangement joins TRBV9 to TRBJ2-7, with 9 positions matching TRBD1. J gave up 1 base and V 3 bases, and 5 bases lay outside the gene matches. The CDR3 loop spans 15 amino acids. Germline V lookup: CDR1 SGDLS, CDR2 YYNGEE. CDR3 sequence reads: CASSAGQGSSYEQYF. The CDR3 nucleotides are TGTGCCAGCAGCGCCGGACAGGGGTCTTCCTACGAGCAGTACTTC.

J is TRBJ2-7 and V is TRBV7-2; TRBD1 aligns across 9 bases. CDR3 length: 13 residues. Germline V gives CDR1 SGHTA, CDR2 FQGNSA. The J segment lost 6 bases and the V segment lost 3 bases, leaving 3 bases of the junction unmatched. The CDR3 DNA is TGTGCCAGCAGCTTCGGGACAGGGTTCGAGCAGTACTTC. Its protein is CASSFGTGFEQYF. Looking up the rest from reference TRBV7-2 and TRBJ2-7 gives the full variable domain: GAGVSQSPSNKVTEKGKDVELRCDPISGHTALYWYRQSLGQGLEFLIYFQGNSAPDKSGLPSDRFSAERTGGSVSTLTIQRTQQEDSAVYLCASSFGTGFEQYFGPGTRLTVT.

The chain joins TRBV5-4 to TRBJ1-4; a possible D gene is TRBD1 (5 bases). Trimming removed 1 base from V and 3 bases from J, with 13 bases in between. Per the germline V gene, CDR1 is SGHNT and CDR2 is YYREEE (reference sequence). This CDR3 comprises 16 residues. CDR3 DNA sequence: TGTGCCAGCAGCTTGTCCGGGTCGGGGCCTAATGAAAAACTGTTTTTT. This codes for CASSLSGSGPNEKLFF.

CDR3 region: CASSVGTGYYGYTF. In DNA, the CDR3 is TGTGCCAGCAGTGTCGGGACAGGGTACTATGGCTACACCTTC. J is TRBJ1-2 and V is TRBV2; 9 nucleotides align to TRBD1. The CDR3 covers 14 residues. Unmatched junction bases numbered 3, after V lost 4 bases and J lost 3 bases. The germline V gene encodes CDR1 SNHLY and CDR2 FYNNEI.

The gene calls are TRBV28 and TRBJ1-2, with 10 bases matching TRBD1. The CDR3 is made up of 15 amino acids. V was pared by 6 bases and J by 5 bases, with 9 bases of the junction left unmatched. Germline V CDR1 and CDR2: MDHEN, SYDVKM. The CDR3 sequence: CASRHPGQGEYGYTF. The DNA for the CDR3 is TGTGCCAGCAGGCACCCCGGACAGGGGGAATATGGCTACACCTTC.

This sequence joins TRBV7-2 and TRBJ2-5, with D possibly matching TRBD2 (5 bases). This CDR3 has 14 amino acids. V lost 5 bases and J lost 2, with 12 bases in between. CDR1 and CDR2 (germline): SGHTA, FQGNSA. CDR3 sequence reads: CASSPGSKQETQYF. In DNA form, the CDR3 reads TGTGCCAGCAGCCCGGGATCGAAACAAGAGACCCAGTACTTC.

A word on this clone: Within the sample, other DNA sequences also encode this same CDR3. This rearrangement joins TRBV5-1 to TRBJ2-3; D unclear. Germline V gives CDR1 SGHRS, CDR2 YFSETQ. This CDR3 has 12 amino acids. Between the trimmed V and J ends, which lost 1 base and 4 bases, there was a span of 4 bases. The CDR3 region is CASSLRSDTQYF. CDR3 sequence (DNA): TGCGCCAGCAGCTTGAGATCAGATACGCAGTATTTT.

This rearrangement joins TRBV6-6 to TRBJ1-5; D is ambiguous. This CDR3 has 11 amino acids. Trimming took off 10 bases at V and 9 bases at J, with 13 bases between the two ends. Germline CDR1 is MNHNY and CDR2 is SVGAGI (reference sequence). The CDR3 sequence is CATGLESPQHF. Here the CDR3 DNA reads TGTGCCACCGGATTAGAATCGCCCCAGCATTTT.